This T cell receptor beta chain derives from a study of multiple sclerosis patients with progressive multifocal leukoencephalopathy. The protocol was immunoSEQ multiplex PCR, while the TCRdb copy is restricted to in-frame clones and leaves out a portion. The sample lists tens of thousands of clones, around 89% occurring once. The CDR3 spans 14 residues. The trim removed 7 bases at V and 7 bases at J, leaving 5 bases unmatched. Per the germline V gene, CDR1 is SGHAT and CDR2 is FQNNGV. A note on this clone: The antigen is not known.

Time point indicated: approximately 12 months of natalizumab therapy. Study outcomes and limitations: Before and during natalizumab, the clones expanded at PML already existed. The findings' link to JC virus versus immunocompromise remained uncertain.

The starting material was PBMCs, obtained from a patient treated with natalizumab. The chain joins TRBV11-2 to TRBJ1-6; 9 nucleotides agree with TRBD1. This clonotype was sampled from a human donor with multiple sclerosis. The CDR3 reads CASILGQGNSPLHF. DNA for the CDR3: TGTGCCAGCATCTTGGGACAGGGCAATTCACCCCTCCACTTT.